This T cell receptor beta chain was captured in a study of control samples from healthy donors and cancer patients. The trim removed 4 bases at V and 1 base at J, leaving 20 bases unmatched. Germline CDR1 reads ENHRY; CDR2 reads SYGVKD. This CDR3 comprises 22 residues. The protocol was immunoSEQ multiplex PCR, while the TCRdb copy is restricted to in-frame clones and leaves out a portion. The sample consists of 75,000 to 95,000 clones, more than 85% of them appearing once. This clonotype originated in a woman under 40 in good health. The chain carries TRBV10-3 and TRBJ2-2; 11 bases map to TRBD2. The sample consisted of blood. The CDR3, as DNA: TGTGCCATCAGTGGAACGACCATTCCGGGACTAGCGGCCCCGGTGAACACCGGGGAGCTGTTTTTT. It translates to CAISGTTIPGLAAPVNTGELFF.